The TCR beta chain under discussion was sequenced for a study of blood T cell repertoires in COVID-19. The assay was immunoSEQ multiplex PCR, and TCRdb's table has in-frame clones only and misses some. The table lists some 55,000 clones, approximately 80% of them singletons. Trimming took 4 bases from V and 5 from J; bases not matched to a gene: 10. The CDR3 is made up of 16 amino acids. CDR1 and CDR2 (germline): MNHEY, SVGEGT. The chain carries TRBV6-2 or TRBV6-3 and TRBJ2-3; TRBD2 matches 9 bases. This receptor was taken from a man between 65 and 80 years old with active or convalescent COVID-19. Sequencing was carried out using peripheral blood. The CDR3 region has the DNA TGTGCCAGCAGTTCCCGAGCGGGAGGAATAGTAGATACGCAGTATTTT. It yields the protein CASSSRAGGIVDTQYF.